The 30 T cell receptor beta chains in this list originate from one sample, sequenced in a study of T cell responses to AZD1222 COVID-19 vaccine. The data were produced by immunoSEQ multiplex PCR, yet TCRdb's version contains in-frame clones alone and is incomplete. The sample shows 150,000 to 200,000 clones, about 88% of them seen only once. Material: peripheral blood, obtained on day 0 of AZD1222 vaccination. All receptors derive from an adult in good health.

The chain uses TRBV5-1 and TRBJ2-5; 12 bases map to TRBD1. Germline CDR1 reads SGHRS; CDR2 reads YFSETQ. V was pared by 5 bases and J by 5 bases, with 7 bases of the junction left unmatched. CDR3 length: 15 amino acids. CDR3 sequence: CASSWDRGRQETQYF. CDR3 coding DNA: TGCGCCAGCAGTTGGGACAGGGGGCGTCAGGAGACCCAGTACTTC.

V gene TRBV27 combines with J gene TRBJ2-5; D may be TRBD2 (6 bases). V was shortened by 10 bases and J by 2 bases, with 17 bases between the two germline ends. This CDR3 is 14 amino acids long. Germline CDR1 and CDR2: MNHEY and SMNVEV (reference sequence). The CDR3 loop reads CAILPGELQETQYF. Here the CDR3 DNA reads TGTGCCATCCTACCGGGGGAGCTACAAGAGACCCAGTACTTC.

V gene TRBV9 combines with J gene TRBJ1-2; D remains unclear. The V gene's germline CDR1 is SGDLS and CDR2 YYNGEE. The CDR3 extends over 14 amino acids. The V and J ends lost 3 bases and 2 bases respectively, with 11 bases between them. CDR3 in amino acids: CASSGYGENYGYTF. CDR3 DNA: TGTGCCAGCAGCGGTTACGGAGAGAACTATGGCTACACCTTC.

The chain uses TRBV28 and TRBJ1-5; the D is unclear. Germline V CDR1 and CDR2: MDHEN, SYDVKM. The CDR3 extends over 12 amino acids. Trimming pared 2 bases from V and 6 bases from J, leaving 5 bases between. For the CDR3, the DNA is TGTGCCAGCAGTTTAACGGTTCAGCCCCAGCATTTT. Its protein product is CASSLTVQPQHF.

In this sample, this clone turned up once. The chain has TRBV7-2 and TRBJ2-3; D perhaps matches TRBD2 (5 bases). V lost 2 bases to trimming and J lost 5 bases, with 11 bases between them. Per the germline V gene, CDR1 is SGHTA and CDR2 is FQGNSA. The CDR3 has 14 amino acids. This chain's CDR3 is CASSLLRAQDTQYF. CDR3 nucleotide sequence: TGTGCCAGCAGCTTATTGCGGGCCCAAGATACGCAGTATTTT.

This chain links TRBV5-6 with TRBJ2-7; D is undetermined. Germline-derived CDR1 and CDR2 are SGHDT and YYEEEE. Between the trimmed V and J ends, which lost 4 bases and 2 bases, there was a span of 10 bases. The CDR3 contains 13 residues. CDR3 nucleotides: TGTGCCAGCAGCCCCCGGACGACCTACGAGCAGTACGTC. As protein: CASSPRTTYEQYV.

The rearrangement joins TRBV6-1 to TRBJ1-2; 7 bases match TRBD1. Looked up from germline, CDR1 is MNHNS and CDR2 is SASEGT. Germline trimming cut 0 bases from V and 7 bases from J; bases unmatched to any gene: 8. The CDR3 is made up of 15 amino acids. CDR3 amino acids: CASSEASTGQRGYTF. In DNA form, the CDR3 reads TGTGCCAGCAGTGAAGCCTCGACAGGGCAACGTGGCTACACCTTC.

The gene calls are TRBV6-6 and TRBJ1-6, with a possible D match to TRBD1 (5 bases). Between the trimmed V and J ends, which lost 11 bases and 4 bases, there was a span of 12 bases. Germline V lookup: CDR1 MNHNY, CDR2 SVGAGI (reference sequence). This CDR3 region has 13 residues. CDR3 loop: CAGGGTYNSPLHF. CDR3 bases: TGTGCCGGGGGGGGAACATATAATTCACCCCTCCACTTT.

The chain joins TRBV5-4 to TRBJ2-7, with a tentative D call TRBD1 (6 bases). Germline V CDR1 and CDR2: SGHNT, YYREEE (reference sequence). V lost 4 bases and J 1 base, leaving 9 bases between the germline ends. CDR3 size: 13 residues. Here the CDR3 DNA reads TGTGCCAGCAGCGCAGGGACATCCTACGAGCAGTACTTC. It translates to CASSAGTSYEQYF.

The rearrangement joins TRBV29-1 to TRBJ2-1; TRBD2 agrees at 8 bases. The CDR3 length is 17 residues. With 2 bases clipped from V and 4 bases from J, the junction kept 13 bases outside the gene matches. Germline CDR1 reads SQVTM; CDR2 reads ANQGSEA. CDR3 sequence: CSVERRGGAGLYNEQFF. CDR3 nucleotide sequence: TGCAGCGTTGAACGACGGGGGGGCGCGGGTCTGTACAATGAGCAGTTCTTC.

The chain combines TRBV7-9 with TRBJ1-1; possible D gene TRBD1, 5 bases. Germline CDR1 reads SEHNR; CDR2 reads FQNEAQ (reference sequence). The ends were cut back, 1 base at V and 0 bases at J, with 12 bases in the middle. The length of the CDR3 is 16 residues. CDR3 coding DNA: TGTGCCAGCAGCTTAGTACGGGGGACGCTGAACACTGAAGCTTTCTTT. Amino acids: CASSLVRGTLNTEAFF.

V usage is TRBV7-9 and J usage is TRBJ2-1; possible D gene TRBD1, 5 bases. Trimming removed 4 bases at V and 0 bases at J, with 10 bases between. CDR3 length: 15 residues. The germline V gene encodes CDR1 SEHNR and CDR2 FQNEAQ (reference sequence). The CDR3 sequence: CASSSDTTSYNEQFF. In nucleotides, the CDR3 is TGTGCCAGCAGCTCGGACACGACCTCCTACAATGAGCAGTTCTTC.

This rearrangement joins TRBV10-3 to TRBJ1-1, with D tentatively TRBD1 (5 bases). This CDR3 has 12 residues. The germline gives CDR1 ENHRY, CDR2 SYGVKD. Trimming pared 7 bases from V and 2 bases from J, leaving 8 bases between. CDR3 DNA: TGTGCCATCACGGGGGATAACACTGAAGCTTTCTTT. Translating it yields CAITGDNTEAFF.

The chain employs TRBV2 and TRBJ1-1; TRBD1 is a possible D gene (6 bases). Trimming took off 6 bases at V and 8 bases at J, with 13 bases between the two ends. CDR1 and CDR2 from the germline V gene are SNHLY and FYNNEI. The CDR3 consists of 12 residues. The CDR3 nucleotides read TGTGCCAGCAGGGCCGGACAGACAGAAGCTTTCTTT. Translation gives CASRAGQTEAFF.

This clone appeared once. The CDR3 DNA is TGTGCCAGTAATCCGGGACCGCCGAGCTCTGGAAACACCATATATTTT. This sequence encodes CASNPGPPSSGNTIYF. V gene TRBV19 combines with J gene TRBJ1-3; weak D call: TRBD1 (5 bases). V was trimmed by 7 bases and J by 0 bases, leaving 16 bases between them. The germline gives CDR1 LNHDA, CDR2 SQIVND (reference sequence). The CDR3 is 16 amino acids. The whole variable domain, remainder taken from reference TRBV19 and TRBJ1-3, is DGGITQSPKYLFRKEGQNVTLSCEQNLNHDAMYWYRQDPGQGLRLIYYSQIVNDFQKGDIAEGYSVSREKKESFPLTVTSAQKNPTAFYLCASNPGPPSSGNTIYFGEGSWLTVV.

The chain links TRBV10-3 to TRBJ1-1; TRBD1 is a possible D gene (6 bases). Germline CDR1 ENHRY, CDR2 SYGVKD. The CDR3 runs 16 residues. V shed 5 bases and J shed 1 base, with 17 bases lying between them. In DNA, the CDR3 is TGTGCCATCAGTATCACTGGGAGGGGGACGAACACTGAAGCTTTCTTT. Protein product: CAISITGRGTNTEAFF.

The chain employs TRBV10-2 and TRBJ1-3; possibly TRBD1 for D (6 bases). This CDR3 has 14 residues. Germline V gene data show CDR1 as WSHSY and CDR2 as SAAADI. Trimming took 7 bases from V and 4 from J, leaving 14 bases between them. The CDR3 reads CASTTGSPGNTIYF. DNA of the CDR3: TGCGCCAGCACCACAGGGAGTCCCGGAAACACCATATATTTT.

The chain combines TRBV5-4 with TRBJ1-3; tentatively, D is TRBD1 (6 bases). Germline V CDR1 and CDR2: SGHNT, YYREEE (reference sequence). The CDR3 covers 15 residues. Trimming stripped 2 bases from V and 0 bases from J, with 9 bases between. The CDR3 region is CASSFQGTSGNTIYF. CDR3 DNA sequence: TGTGCCAGCAGCTTTCAGGGGACCTCTGGAAACACCATATATTTT.

This clone was seen once. The chain is built from TRBV15 and TRBJ2-1, with TRBD2 matching 7 bases. The CDR3 length is 15 residues. V trimming: 0 bases; J trimming: 7 bases; junction bases outside the gene matches: 6. The germline gives CDR1 LNHNV, CDR2 YYDKDF (reference sequence). The CDR3 region is CATSRDRSGANEQFF. CDR3 DNA: TGTGCCACCAGCAGAGATCGGAGCGGGGCTAATGAGCAGTTCTTC.

This sequence joins TRBV28 and TRBJ1-6; D unclear. V was shortened by 7 bases and J by 0 bases, with 19 bases between the two germline ends. Looked up from germline, CDR1 is MDHEN and CDR2 is SYDVKM. CDR3 length equals 18 residues. The CDR3 is CASTALLQMSSYNSPLHF. CDR3 sequence (DNA): TGTGCCAGCACCGCCCTCCTACAGATGAGCTCCTATAATTCACCCCTCCACTTT.

The chain couples TRBV5-6 to TRBJ1-2; D unclear. CDR1 SGHDT and CDR2 YYEEEE come from the germline V gene. V was shortened by 0 bases and J by 5 bases, with 5 bases between the two germline ends. The CDR3 runs to 12 residues. In DNA form, the CDR3 reads TGTGCCAGCAGCTTGGGACTTTATGGCTACACCTTC. Protein product: CASSLGLYGYTF.

The J gene is TRBJ1-1, the V gene TRBV15, with D perhaps matching TRBD1 (5 bases). This CDR3 contains 14 residues. Trimming took 0 bases from V and 8 from J, leaving 13 bases between them. Germline-derived CDR1 and CDR2 are LNHNV and YYDKDF (reference sequence). CDR3 nucleotide sequence: TGTGCCACCAGCAGAGATCAGGCGGGGCCGGAAGCTTTCTTT. It translates to CATSRDQAGPEAFF.

The chain couples TRBV2 to TRBJ2-1; D is possibly TRBD2 (5 bases). CDR3 length: 15 amino acids. CDR1 and CDR2 (germline): SNHLY, FYNNEI. V dropped 6 bases and J dropped 9 bases, with 21 bases sitting between them. The CDR3 protein is CASSEQGPSGFEQFF. Written as DNA, the CDR3 is TGTGCCAGCAGCGAACAAGGACCTTCGGGGTTTGAGCAGTTCTTC.

The V and J genes are TRBV11-2 and TRBJ2-2; 9 nucleotides line up with TRBD1. There are 16 residues in the CDR3. V lost 2 bases to trimming and J lost 5 bases; unmatched junction nucleotides: 6. Germline CDR1 reads SGHAT; CDR2 reads FQNNGV. CDR3 nucleotides: TGTGCCAGCAGCTTACGGGACAGGGCTGGTACCGGGGAGCTGTTTTTT. The encoded protein is CASSLRDRAGTGELFF. Combining the CDR3 with reference TRBV11-2 and TRBJ2-2 gives the whole variable domain EAGVAQSPRYKIIEKRQSVAFWCNPISGHATLYWYQQILGQGPKLLIQFQNNGVVDDSQLPKDRFSAERLKGVDSTLKIQPAKLEDSAVYLCASSLRDRAGTGELFFGEGSRLTVL.

This chain joins TRBV10-1 and TRBJ2-1, with a tentative D call TRBD2 (5 bases). CDR3 length: 17 amino acids. Per germline, CDR1 WNHNN and CDR2 SYGVQD (reference sequence). V shed 3 bases and J shed 6 bases, with 21 bases lying between them. CDR3 sequence reads: CASSDVGGAGPGNEQFF. CDR3 nucleotide sequence: TGCGCCAGCAGTGATGTGGGCGGTGCGGGCCCCGGCAATGAGCAGTTCTTC.

The rearrangement uses TRBV4-1 and TRBJ2-7; possibly TRBD1 for D (6 bases). Germline CDR1 and CDR2: MGHRA and YSYEKL. CDR3 length equals 15 residues. V shed 0 bases and J shed 2 bases, with 11 bases lying between them. CDR3 protein: CASSQEFTGPYEQYV. Here the CDR3 DNA reads TGCGCCAGCAGCCAAGAATTCACAGGGCCCTACGAGCAGTACGTC.

The J gene is TRBJ1-2, the V gene TRBV2; no firm D call. CDR1 SNHLY and CDR2 FYNNEI come from the germline V gene. The V end was cut by 3 bases, the J end by 5 bases, with 13 bases between. The CDR3 consists of 14 residues. The CDR3 DNA follows: TGTGCCAGCAGTGACTCTCAAAGTCGGTATGGCTACACCTTC. Translated, it gives CASSDSQSRYGYTF.

CDR3 bases: TGTGCCAGCGGAGGTAGGGGACAAGCTAACTATGGCTACACCTTC. Its translation: CASGGRGQANYGYTF. J is TRBJ1-2 and V is TRBV6-5, with a tentative D call TRBD1 (6 bases). V was cut by 8 bases and J by 0 bases, with 16 bases left in between. Germline V CDR1 and CDR2: MNHEY, SVGAGI. The CDR3 spans 15 residues.

This clone has a handful of counts. The chain has TRBV11-1 and TRBJ1-6; D gene uncertain. The germline CDR1 and CDR2 sequences are SGHAT and FQDESV (reference sequence). The V end was cut by 3 bases, the J end by 3 bases, with 9 bases between. The CDR3 runs 15 residues. The CDR3 loop reads CASSLRDFYNSPLHF. The CDR3 nucleotides are TGTGCCAGCAGCTTGAGGGATTTCTATAATTCACCCCTCCACTTT.

The chain couples TRBV3-1 (or the pseudogene TRBV3-2) to TRBJ2-2; weak D call: TRBD2 (5 bases). This CDR3 has 12 residues. Per the germline V gene, CDR1 is LGHDT and CDR2 is YNNKEL (reference sequence). The V end was cut by 1 base, the J end by 13 bases, with 10 bases between. The CDR3 region has the DNA TGTGCCAGCAGCCAAGTCCCAGGAGGGCTGTTTTTT. It codes for CASSQVPGGLFF.